The following is a TCR beta chain sequence with its context. The J segment lost 6 bases and the V segment lost 2 bases, leaving 9 bases of the junction unmatched. This CDR3 spans 14 amino acids. Germline V gene lookup returns CDR1 SQVTM and CDR2 ANQGSEA. This record comes from a study of blood T cell repertoires in COVID-19. The authors' processing: Amplifying reference gene primers gave estimates of nucleated cell counts. Clones were read by immunoSEQ multiplex PCR, and TCRdb kept only the in-frame ones, dropping some. The V and J calls and the clone size are those of that table, but D and trimming were determined from the DNA. This sample has roughly 54,000 clones; 90% to 95% occur once, and the top ten carry roughly 3.6%.

The rearrangement uses TRBV29-1 and TRBJ1-2; 7 positions match TRBD1. The TCR comes from a man aged 45 to 65 with acute or convalescent COVID-19. The source material was peripheral blood. Written as DNA, the CDR3 is TGCAGCGTTGAAAAGACAGGGACGCCGAATGGCTACACCTTC. The encoded protein is CSVEKTGTPNGYTF.